What follows is one T cell receptor (beta chain) and its context. What it recognizes is unknown. Sequencing was performed with immunoSEQ multiplex PCR; in TCRdb, only in-frame clones are kept and a portion is missing. The table shows about 94,000 clones, with 91% occurring only once. The data derive from a study of graft-versus-host responses after intestinal transplantation. Study-wide context: Recipients had multivisceral, liver-intestinal, or isolated intestinal transplants. Uniformly, recipients were administered anti-thymocyte globulin induction with subsequent tacrolimus and steroids for approximately 3 years. Broader study findings: Early post-transplant falls in HvG clones accompanied the peak levels of circulating GvH clones.

The germline gives CDR1 SEHNR, CDR2 FQNEAQ (reference sequence). The length of the CDR3 is 14 residues. The junction had 5 bases not matched to a gene; V was cut back by 4 bases and J by 6 bases. The starting material was unstimulated CD8+ T cells sorted from spleen or lymph node cells, obtained before intestinal transplant. The TCR originated in a human donor who received an intestinal transplant. The chain joins TRBV7-9 to TRBJ1-2, with 10 bases fitting TRBD1. The CDR3 here is CASSSTGTGDGYTF. CDR3 nucleotide sequence: TGTGCCAGCAGCTCAACCGGGACAGGGGATGGCTACACCTTC.